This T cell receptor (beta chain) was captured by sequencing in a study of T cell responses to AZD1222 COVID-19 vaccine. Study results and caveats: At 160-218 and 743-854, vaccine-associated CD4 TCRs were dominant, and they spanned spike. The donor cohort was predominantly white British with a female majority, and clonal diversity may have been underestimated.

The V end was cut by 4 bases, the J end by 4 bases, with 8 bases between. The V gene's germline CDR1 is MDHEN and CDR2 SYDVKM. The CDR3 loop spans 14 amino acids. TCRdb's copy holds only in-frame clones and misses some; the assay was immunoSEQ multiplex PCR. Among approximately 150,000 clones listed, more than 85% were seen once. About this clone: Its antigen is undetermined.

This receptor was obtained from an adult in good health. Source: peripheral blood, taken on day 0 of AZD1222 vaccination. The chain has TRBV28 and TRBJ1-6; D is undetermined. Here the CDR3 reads CASSSPRYNSPLHF. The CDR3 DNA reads TGTGCCAGCAGTTCGCCGCGTTATAATTCACCCCTCCACTTT. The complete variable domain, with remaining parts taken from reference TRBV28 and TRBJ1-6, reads DVKVTQSSRYLVKRTGEKVFLECVQDMDHENMFWYRQDPGLGLRLIYFSYDVKMKEKGDIPEGYSVSREKKERFSLILESASTNQTSMYLCASSSPRYNSPLHFGNGTRLTVT.